Following are 5 T cell receptor beta chains from one sample sequenced in a study of blood T cells in healthy people across ages. Using a J-beta primer mix together with a sample-barcoded 5' primer, a second PCR was run for roughly 7 to 12 cycles. TCRdb reprocessed the 5' RACE reads with MiXCR, giving one entry per CDR3 protein. The sample lists 1.5 million to 2 million distinct CDR3 sequences; around half were seen once. Sequencing was done on a sample of blood. These receptors were obtained from a middle-aged woman in good health.

This rearrangement joins TRBV11-1 to TRBJ2-5; 10 positions match TRBD2. The CDR3 is 16 amino acids. With V trimmed by 5 bases and J by 11 bases, 17 bases remained unmatched. Germline CDR1 reads SGHAT; CDR2 reads FQDESV (reference sequence). The CDR3 nucleotides are TGTGCCAGCAGCCAGAGAAGCGGGGGGGCCGTCTATGAGCAGTACTTC. Translation: CASSQRSGGAVYEQYF.

This chain connects TRBV6-1 to TRBJ2-7, with 9 nucleotides matching TRBD1. The germline gives CDR1 MNHNS, CDR2 SASEGT. The CDR3 runs to 14 residues. Trimming cost V 10 bases and J 7 bases; bases outside gene matches: 14. CDR3 residues: CAIKGQGRFREQYF. As DNA, the CDR3 is TGTGCCATAAAAGGACAGGGGAGATTTCGGGAGCAGTACTTC.

This clonotype showed up just a few times. CDR3: CASSLVYGKDTQYF. DNA of the CDR3: TGTGCCAGCAGCTTAGTATACGGGAAAGATACGCAGTATTTT. The V gene is TRBV7-2, the J gene TRBJ2-3, with D possibly being TRBD2 (5 bases). V was clipped by 1 base and J by 5 bases, with 10 bases between them. Germline lookup yields CDR1 SGHTA and CDR2 FQGNSA. This CDR3 contains 14 residues.

The J gene is TRBJ2-1, the V gene TRBV28; TRBD2 matches 11 bases. With V trimmed by 5 bases and J by 8 bases, 20 bases remained unmatched. The germline V gene encodes CDR1 MDHEN and CDR2 SYDVKM. The CDR3 is 19 amino acids. The CDR3 protein is CASSAVSLGGSGGAHEQFF. CDR3 nucleotides: TGTGCCAGCAGTGCAGTCTCCCTGGGCGGTAGCGGGGGGGCTCATGAGCAGTTCTTC.

V usage is TRBV3-1 and J usage is TRBJ2-7; D remains unclear. The better agreement between TRBJ2-5 and the DNA end casts doubt on the J call. Per the germline V gene, CDR1 is LGHDT and CDR2 is YNNKEL (reference sequence). The CDR3 loop spans 11 amino acids. CDR3: CASSPSQTQYF. The DNA of the CDR3 is TGTGCCAGCAGCCCCTCTCAGACCCAGTACTTC.